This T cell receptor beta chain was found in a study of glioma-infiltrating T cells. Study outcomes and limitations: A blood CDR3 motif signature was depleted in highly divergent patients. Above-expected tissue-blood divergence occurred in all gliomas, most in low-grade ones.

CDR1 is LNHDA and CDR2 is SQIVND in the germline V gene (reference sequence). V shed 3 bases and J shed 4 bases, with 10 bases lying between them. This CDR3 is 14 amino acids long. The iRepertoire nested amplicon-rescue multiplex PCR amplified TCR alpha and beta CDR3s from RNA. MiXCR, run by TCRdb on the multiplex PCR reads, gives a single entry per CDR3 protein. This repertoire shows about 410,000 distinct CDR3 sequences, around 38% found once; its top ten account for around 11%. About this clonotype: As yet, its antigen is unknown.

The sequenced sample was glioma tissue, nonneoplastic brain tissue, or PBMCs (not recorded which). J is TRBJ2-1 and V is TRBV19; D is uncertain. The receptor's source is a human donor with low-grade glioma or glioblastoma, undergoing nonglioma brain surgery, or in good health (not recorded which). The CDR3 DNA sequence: TGTGCCAGTAGTATGTATAACCGATACAATGAGCAGTTCTTC. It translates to CASSMYNRYNEQFF.